This T cell receptor beta chain was documented in a study of identical twins. Healthy Caucasians made up all donors. TCRdb re-derived calls from the 5' RACE reads in MiXCR, one entry per CDR3 protein. The table records fewer than 250,000 distinct CDR3 sequences, 7.5% of them present only once. Study findings and constraints: Conclusions leaned on cross-sectional statistical analysis and did not track the same donors over time.

Looked up from germline, CDR1 is DFQATT and CDR2 is SNEGSKA (reference sequence). The CDR3 consists of 13 residues. V lost 6 bases and J lost 7, with 18 bases in between. Comment on this clonotype: Its antigen is as yet unknown.

These records were also assigned to another study, of yellow fever vaccine responses in identical twins.

The sequence was obtained from a woman in her late teens or twenties in good health. V is TRBV20-1 and J is TRBJ1-1; tentatively, D is TRBD1 (6 bases). Sequenced: CD8+ T cells sorted from blood. DNA for the CDR3: TGCAGTGCAGGGGGATGGACGGGGTTTGAAGCTTTCTTT. Its protein product is CSAGGWTGFEAFF.